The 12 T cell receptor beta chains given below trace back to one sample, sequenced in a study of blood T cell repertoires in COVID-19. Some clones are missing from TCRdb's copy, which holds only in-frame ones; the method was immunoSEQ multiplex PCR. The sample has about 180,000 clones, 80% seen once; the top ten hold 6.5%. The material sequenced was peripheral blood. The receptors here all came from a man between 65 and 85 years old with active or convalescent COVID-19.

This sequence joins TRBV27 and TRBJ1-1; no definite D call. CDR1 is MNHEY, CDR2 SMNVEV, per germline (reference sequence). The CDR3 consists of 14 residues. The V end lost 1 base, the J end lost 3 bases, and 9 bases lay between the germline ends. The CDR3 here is CASSLFLRDTEAFF. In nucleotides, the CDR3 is TGTGCCAGCAGTTTATTTTTGAGGGACACTGAAGCTTTCTTT.

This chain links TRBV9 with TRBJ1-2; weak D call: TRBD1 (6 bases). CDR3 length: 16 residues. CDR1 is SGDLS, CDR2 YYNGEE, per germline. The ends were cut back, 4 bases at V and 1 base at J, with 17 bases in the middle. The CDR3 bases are TGTGCCAGCAGCACTCGACAGGATTTCTTTAACTATGGCTACACCTTC. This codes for CASSTRQDFFNYGYTF.

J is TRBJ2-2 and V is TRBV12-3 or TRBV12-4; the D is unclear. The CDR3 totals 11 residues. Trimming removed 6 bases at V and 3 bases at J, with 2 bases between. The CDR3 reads CASSYTGELFF. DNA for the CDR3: TGTGCCAGCAGCTACACCGGGGAGCTGTTTTTT.

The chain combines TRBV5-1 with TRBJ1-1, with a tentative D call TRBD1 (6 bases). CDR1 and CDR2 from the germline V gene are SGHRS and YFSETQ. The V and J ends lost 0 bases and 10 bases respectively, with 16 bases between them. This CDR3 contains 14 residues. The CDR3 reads CASSLGQGNERAFF. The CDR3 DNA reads TGCGCCAGCAGCTTGGGGCAGGGGAATGAGCGAGCTTTCTTT.

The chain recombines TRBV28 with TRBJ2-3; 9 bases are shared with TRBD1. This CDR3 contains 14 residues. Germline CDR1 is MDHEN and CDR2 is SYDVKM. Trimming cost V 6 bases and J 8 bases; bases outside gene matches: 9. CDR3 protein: CASSGPTGGPTQYF. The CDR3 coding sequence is TGTGCCAGCAGCGGCCCGACAGGGGGACCTACGCAGTATTTT.

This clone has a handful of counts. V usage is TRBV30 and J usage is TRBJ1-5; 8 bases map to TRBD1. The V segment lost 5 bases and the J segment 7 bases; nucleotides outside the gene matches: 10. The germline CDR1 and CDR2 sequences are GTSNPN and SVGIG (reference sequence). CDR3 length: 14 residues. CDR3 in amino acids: CAWAPTGDNQPQHF. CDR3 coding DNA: TGTGCCTGGGCTCCGACAGGGGACAACCAGCCCCAGCATTTT.

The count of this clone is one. CDR3 nucleotide sequence: TGTGCCAGCAGCCATCTACCTGGTCCCTTATCAACTAATGAAAAACTGTTTTTT. Its translation is CASSHLPGPLSTNEKLFF. The chain combines TRBV3-1 (or the pseudogene TRBV3-2) with TRBJ1-4; no definite D call. This CDR3 has 18 amino acids. V was shortened by 3 bases and J by 0 bases, with 17 bases between the two germline ends. Germline values: CDR1 LGHDT, CDR2 YNNKEL (reference sequence).

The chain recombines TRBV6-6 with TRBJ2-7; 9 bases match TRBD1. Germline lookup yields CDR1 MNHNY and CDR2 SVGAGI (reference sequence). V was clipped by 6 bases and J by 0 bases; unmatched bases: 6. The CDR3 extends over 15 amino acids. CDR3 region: CASSPPGQGSYEQYF. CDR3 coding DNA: TGTGCCAGCAGCCCCCCGGGACAGGGCTCCTACGAGCAGTACTTC.

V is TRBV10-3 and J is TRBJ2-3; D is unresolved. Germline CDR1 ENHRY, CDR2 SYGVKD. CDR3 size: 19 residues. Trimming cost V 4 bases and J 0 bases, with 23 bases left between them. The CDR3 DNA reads TGTGCCATCAGTGCGGCCCAGAATTTGGGCAGCTATAGCACAGATACGCAGTATTTT. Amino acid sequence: CAISAAQNLGSYSTDTQYF.

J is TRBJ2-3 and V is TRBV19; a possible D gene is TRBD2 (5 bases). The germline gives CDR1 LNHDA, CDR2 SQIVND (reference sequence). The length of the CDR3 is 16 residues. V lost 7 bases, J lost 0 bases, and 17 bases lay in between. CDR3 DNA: TGTGCCAGTACCCTATACTATGGCGGGAGCACAGATACGCAGTATTTT. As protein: CASTLYYGGSTDTQYF.

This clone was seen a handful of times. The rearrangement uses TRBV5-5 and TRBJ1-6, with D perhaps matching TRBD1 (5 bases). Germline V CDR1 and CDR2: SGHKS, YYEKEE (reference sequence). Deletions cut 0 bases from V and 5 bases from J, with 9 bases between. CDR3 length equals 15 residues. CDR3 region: CASSLVGADNSPLHF. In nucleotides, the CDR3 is TGTGCCAGCAGCTTGGTAGGGGCCGATAATTCACCCCTCCACTTT.

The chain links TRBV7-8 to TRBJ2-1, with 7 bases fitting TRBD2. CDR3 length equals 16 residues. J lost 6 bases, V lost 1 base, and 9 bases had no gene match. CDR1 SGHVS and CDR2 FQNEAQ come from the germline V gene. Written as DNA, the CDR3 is TGTGCCAGCAGCTTAGTGGCTAGCGGAGTACTCAATGAGCAGTTCTTC. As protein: CASSLVASGVLNEQFF.